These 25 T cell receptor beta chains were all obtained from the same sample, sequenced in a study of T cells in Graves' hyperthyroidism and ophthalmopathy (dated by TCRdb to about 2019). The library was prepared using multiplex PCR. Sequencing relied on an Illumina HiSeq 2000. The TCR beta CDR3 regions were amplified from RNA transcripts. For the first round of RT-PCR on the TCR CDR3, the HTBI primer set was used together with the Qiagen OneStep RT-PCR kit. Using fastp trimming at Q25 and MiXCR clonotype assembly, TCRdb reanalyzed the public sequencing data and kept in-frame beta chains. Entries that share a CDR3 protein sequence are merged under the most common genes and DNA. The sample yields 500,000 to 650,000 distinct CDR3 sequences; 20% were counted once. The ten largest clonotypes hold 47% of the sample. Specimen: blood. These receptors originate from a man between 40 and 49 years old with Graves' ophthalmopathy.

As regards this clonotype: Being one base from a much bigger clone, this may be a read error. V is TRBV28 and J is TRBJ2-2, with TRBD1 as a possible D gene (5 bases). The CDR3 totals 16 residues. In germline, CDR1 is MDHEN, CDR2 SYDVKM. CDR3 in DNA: TGTGCCGGCAGCTTAGACAGACGATCGAACACCGGGGAGCTGTTTTTT. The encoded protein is CAGSLDRRSNTGELFF.

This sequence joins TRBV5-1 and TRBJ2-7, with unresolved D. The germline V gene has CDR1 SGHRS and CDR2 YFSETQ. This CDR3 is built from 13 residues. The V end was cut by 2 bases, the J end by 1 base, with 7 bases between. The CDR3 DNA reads TGCGCCAGCAGCTTCGACCTTTCCTACGAGCAGTACTTC. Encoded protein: CASSFDLSYEQYF.

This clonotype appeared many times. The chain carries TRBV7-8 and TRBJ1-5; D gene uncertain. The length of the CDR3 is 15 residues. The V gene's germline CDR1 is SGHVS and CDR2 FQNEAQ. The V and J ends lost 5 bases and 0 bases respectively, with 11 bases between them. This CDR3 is CASSPYRDSNQPQHF. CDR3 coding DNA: TGTGCCAGCAGCCCCTATCGGGATAGCAATCAGCCCCAGCATTTT.

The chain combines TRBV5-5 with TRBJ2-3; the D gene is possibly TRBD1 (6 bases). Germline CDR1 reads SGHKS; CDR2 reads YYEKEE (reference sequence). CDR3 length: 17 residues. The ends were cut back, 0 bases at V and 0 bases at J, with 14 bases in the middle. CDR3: CASSLVGQSFSTDTQYF. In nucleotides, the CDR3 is TGTGCCAGCAGCTTGGTAGGACAGTCCTTTAGCACAGATACGCAGTATTTT.

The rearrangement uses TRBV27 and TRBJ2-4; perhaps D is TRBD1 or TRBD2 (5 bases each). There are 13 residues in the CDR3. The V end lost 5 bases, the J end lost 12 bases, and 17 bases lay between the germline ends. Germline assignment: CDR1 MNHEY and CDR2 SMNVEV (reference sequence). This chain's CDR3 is CASSVHVRGDQYF. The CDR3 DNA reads TGTGCCAGCAGTGTCCACGTAAGAGGGGATCAGTACTTC.

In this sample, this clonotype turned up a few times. In nucleotides, the CDR3 is TGTGCCAGCAGTTCAGGGACAGCCTTTAGCAATCAGCCCCAGCATTTT. The encoded protein is CASSSGTAFSNQPQHF. V and J are TRBV6-1 and TRBJ1-5; TRBD1 matches at 7 bases. CDR1 is MNHNS, CDR2 SASEGT, per germline. J lost 0 bases, V lost 5 bases, and 7 bases had no gene match. The CDR3 is 16 residues long.

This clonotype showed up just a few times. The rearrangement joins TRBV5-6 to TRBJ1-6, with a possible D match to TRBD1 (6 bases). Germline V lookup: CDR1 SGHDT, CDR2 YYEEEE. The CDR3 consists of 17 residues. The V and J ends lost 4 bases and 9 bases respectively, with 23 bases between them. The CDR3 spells CASSRTDGQLGSSPLHF. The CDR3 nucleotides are TGTGCCAGCAGCCGAACGGATGGACAGCTCGGTAGTTCACCCCTCCACTTT.

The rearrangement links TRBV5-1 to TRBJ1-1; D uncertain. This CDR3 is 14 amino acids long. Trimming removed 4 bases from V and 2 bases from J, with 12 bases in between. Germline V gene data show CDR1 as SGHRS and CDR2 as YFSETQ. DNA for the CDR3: TGCGCCAGCAGCATAGATGGGGTTAACACTGAAGCTTTCTTT. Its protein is CASSIDGVNTEAFF.

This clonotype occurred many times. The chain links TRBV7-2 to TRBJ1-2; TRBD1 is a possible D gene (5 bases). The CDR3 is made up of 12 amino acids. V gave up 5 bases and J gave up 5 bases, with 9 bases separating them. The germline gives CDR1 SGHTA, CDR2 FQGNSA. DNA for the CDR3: TGTGCCAGCAGCCGCCGGGGGTATGGCTACACCTTC. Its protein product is CASSRRGYGYTF.

The CDR3 DNA is TGTGCCAGCAGCCCCGACAGGGAGAGTCAGCCCCAGCATTTT. Translating it yields CASSPDRESQPQHF. The V gene is TRBV27, the J gene TRBJ1-5, with 7 nucleotides matching TRBD1. This CDR3 has 14 amino acids. After removal of 6 bases from V and 6 bases from J, the junction contained 8 bases not matched to a gene. CDR1 and CDR2 from the germline V gene are MNHEY and SMNVEV (reference sequence).

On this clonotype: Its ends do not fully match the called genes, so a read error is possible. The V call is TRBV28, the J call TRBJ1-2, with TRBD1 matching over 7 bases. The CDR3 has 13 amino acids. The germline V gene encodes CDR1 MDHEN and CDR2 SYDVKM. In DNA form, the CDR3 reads TGTGCCACTCCAGGGGGATCTAACTATGGCCACACCTTC. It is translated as CATPGGSNYGHTF.

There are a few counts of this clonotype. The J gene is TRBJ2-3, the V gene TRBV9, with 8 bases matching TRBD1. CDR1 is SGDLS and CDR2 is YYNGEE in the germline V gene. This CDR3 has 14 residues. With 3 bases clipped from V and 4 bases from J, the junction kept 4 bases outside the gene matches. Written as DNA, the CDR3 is TGTGCCAGCAGCGCGACAGGGGACGCAGATACGCAGTATTTT. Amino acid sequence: CASSATGDADTQYF.

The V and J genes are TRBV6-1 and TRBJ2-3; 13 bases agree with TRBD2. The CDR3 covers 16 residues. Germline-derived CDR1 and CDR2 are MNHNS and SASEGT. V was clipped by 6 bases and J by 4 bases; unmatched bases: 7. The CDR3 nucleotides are TGTGCCAGCAGACTAACTAGCGGGGGGGCGGCAGATACGCAGTATTTT. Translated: CASRLTSGGAADTQYF.

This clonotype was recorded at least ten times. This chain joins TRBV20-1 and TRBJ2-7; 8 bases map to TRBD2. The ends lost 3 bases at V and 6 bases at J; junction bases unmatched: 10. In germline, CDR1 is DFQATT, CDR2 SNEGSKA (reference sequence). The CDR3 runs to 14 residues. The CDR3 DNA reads TGCAGTGCTAGTCGGGACGGGAGGGCTTCCGAGCAGTACTTC. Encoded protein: CSASRDGRASEQYF.

CDR3 DNA: TGCAGTGCTAGTCGGTTTGCGGCGGGCGAGCAGTACTTC. Protein product: CSASRFAAGEQYF. J is TRBJ2-7 and V is TRBV20-1; possibly TRBD2 for D (5 bases). Germline assignment: CDR1 DFQATT and CDR2 SNEGSKA (reference sequence). The CDR3 runs to 13 residues. Trimming left V 3 bases short and J 6 bases short, with 15 bases between.

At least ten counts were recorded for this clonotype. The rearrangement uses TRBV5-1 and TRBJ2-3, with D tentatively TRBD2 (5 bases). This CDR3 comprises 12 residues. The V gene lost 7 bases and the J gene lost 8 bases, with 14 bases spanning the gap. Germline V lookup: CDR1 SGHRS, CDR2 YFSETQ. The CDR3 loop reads CASLNPAGTQYF. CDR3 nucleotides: TGCGCCAGCTTAAATCCGGCGGGTACGCAGTATTTT.

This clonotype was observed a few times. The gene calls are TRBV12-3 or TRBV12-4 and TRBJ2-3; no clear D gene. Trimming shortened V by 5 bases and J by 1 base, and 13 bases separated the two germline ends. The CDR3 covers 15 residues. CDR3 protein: CASSTRLPRTDTQYF. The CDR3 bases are TGTGCCAGCAGTACCAGACTCCCCCGCACAGATACGCAGTATTTT.

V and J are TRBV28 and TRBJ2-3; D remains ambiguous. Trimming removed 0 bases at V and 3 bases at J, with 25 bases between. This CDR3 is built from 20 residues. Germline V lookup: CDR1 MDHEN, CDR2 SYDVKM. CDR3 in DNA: TGTGCCAGCAGTTTATGGATCGCTACCCTCGCCGGACCCCGGACAGATACGCAGTATTTT. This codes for CASSLWIATLAGPRTDTQYF.

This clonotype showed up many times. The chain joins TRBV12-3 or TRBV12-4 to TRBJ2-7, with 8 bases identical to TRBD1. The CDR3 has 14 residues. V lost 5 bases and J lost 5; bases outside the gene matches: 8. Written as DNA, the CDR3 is TGTGCCAGCAGTCGTCAGGGGGCTCGGAACGAGCAGTACTTC. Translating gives CASSRQGARNEQYF.

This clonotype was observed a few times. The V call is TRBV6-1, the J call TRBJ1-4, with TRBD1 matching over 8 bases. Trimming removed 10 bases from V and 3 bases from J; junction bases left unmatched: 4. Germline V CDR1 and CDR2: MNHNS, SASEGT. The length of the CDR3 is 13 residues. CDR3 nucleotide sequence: TGTGCCATCCAGGGGGCTGCTAATGAAAAACTGTTTTTT. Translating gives CAIQGAANEKLFF.

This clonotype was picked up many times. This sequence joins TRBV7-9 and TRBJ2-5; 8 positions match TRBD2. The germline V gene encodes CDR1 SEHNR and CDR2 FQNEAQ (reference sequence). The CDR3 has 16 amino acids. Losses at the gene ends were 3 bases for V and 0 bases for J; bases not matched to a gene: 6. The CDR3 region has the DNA TGTGCCAGCAGCTTCGGGCGGGGGGCCGACCAAGAGACCCAGTACTTC. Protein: CASSFGRGADQETQYF.

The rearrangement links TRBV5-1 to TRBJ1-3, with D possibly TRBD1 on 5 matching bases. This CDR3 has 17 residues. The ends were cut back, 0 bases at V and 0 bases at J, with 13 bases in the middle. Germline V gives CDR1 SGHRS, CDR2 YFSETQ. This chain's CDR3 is CASSLEGRGASGNTIYF. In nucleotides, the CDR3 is TGCGCCAGCAGCTTGGAGGGTAGGGGAGCCTCTGGAAACACCATATATTTT.

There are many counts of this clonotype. CDR3: CASRQTGTGGRAFF. The DNA of the CDR3 is TGTGCCAGCAGACAAACCGGGACAGGGGGCCGGGCTTTCTTT. V gene TRBV3-1 combines with J gene TRBJ1-1, with 12 bases that match TRBD1. This CDR3 has 14 amino acids. The V segment lost 6 bases and the J segment 11 bases; nucleotides outside the gene matches: 10. CDR1 is LGHDT, CDR2 YNNKEL, per germline (reference sequence).

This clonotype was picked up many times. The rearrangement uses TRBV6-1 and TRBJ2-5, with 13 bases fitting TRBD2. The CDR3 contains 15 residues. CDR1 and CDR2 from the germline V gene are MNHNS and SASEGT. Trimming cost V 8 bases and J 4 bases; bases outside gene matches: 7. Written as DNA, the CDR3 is TGTGCCAGCGGTGGGACTAGCGGGAAAGGAGAGACCCAGTACTTC. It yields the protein CASGGTSGKGETQYF.

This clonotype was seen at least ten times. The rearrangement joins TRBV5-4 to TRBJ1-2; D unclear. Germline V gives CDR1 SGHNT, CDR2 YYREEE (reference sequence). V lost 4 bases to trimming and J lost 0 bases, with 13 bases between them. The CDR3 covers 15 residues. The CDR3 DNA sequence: TGTGCCAGCAGCCAAGAACGGCGTACTAACTATGGCTACACCTTC. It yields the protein CASSQERRTNYGYTF. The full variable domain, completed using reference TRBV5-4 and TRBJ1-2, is ETGVTQSPTHLIKTRGQQVTLRCSSQSGHNTVSWYQQALGQGPQFIFQYYREEENGRGNFPPRFSGLQFPNYSSELNVNALELDDSALYLCASSQERRTNYGYTFGSGTRLTVV.